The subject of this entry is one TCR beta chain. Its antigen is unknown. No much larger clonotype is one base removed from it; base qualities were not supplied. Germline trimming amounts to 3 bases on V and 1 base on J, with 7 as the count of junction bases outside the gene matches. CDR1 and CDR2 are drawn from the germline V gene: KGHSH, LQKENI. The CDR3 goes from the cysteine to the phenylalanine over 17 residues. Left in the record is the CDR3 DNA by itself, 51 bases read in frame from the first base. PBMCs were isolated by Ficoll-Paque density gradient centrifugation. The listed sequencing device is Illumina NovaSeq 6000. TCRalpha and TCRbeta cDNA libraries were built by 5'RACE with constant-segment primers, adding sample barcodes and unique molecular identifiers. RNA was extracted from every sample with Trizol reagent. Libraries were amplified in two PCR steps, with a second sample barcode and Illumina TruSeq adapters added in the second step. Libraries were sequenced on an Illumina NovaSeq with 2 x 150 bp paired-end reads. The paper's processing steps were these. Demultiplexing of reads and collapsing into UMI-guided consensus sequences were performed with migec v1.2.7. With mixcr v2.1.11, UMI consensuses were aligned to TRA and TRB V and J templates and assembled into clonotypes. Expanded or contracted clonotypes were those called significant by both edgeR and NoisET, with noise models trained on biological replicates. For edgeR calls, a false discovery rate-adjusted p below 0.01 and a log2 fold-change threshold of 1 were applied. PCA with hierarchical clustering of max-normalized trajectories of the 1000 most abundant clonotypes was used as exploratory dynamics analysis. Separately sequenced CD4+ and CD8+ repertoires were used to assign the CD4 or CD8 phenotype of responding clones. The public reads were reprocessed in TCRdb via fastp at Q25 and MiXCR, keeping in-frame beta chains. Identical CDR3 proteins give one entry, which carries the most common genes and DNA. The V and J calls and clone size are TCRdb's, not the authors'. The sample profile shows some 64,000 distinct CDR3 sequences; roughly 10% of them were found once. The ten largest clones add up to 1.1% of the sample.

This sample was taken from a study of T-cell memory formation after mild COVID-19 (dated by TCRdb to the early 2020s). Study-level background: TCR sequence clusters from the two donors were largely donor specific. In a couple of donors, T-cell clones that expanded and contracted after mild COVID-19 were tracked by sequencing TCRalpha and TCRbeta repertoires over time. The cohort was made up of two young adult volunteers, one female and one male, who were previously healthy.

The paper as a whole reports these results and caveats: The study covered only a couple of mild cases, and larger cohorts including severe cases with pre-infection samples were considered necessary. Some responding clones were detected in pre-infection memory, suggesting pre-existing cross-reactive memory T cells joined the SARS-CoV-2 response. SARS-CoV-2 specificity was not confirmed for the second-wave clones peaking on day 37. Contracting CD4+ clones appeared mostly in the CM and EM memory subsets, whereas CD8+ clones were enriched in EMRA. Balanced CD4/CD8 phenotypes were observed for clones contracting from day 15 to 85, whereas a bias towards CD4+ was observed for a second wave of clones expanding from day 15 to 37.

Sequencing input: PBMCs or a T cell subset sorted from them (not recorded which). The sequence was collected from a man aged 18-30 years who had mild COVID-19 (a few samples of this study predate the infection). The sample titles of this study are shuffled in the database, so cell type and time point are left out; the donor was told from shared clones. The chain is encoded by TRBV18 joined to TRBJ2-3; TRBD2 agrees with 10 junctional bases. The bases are TGTGCCAGCTCACCTAAGCCCGGGACTAGCGGCACAGATACGCAGTATTTT. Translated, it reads CASSPKPGTSGTDTQYF.